This TCR beta chain was found in a study of identical twins. This CDR3 is 11 amino acids long. Germline assignment: CDR1 SGHRS and CDR2 YFSETQ. The V and J ends lost 0 bases and 7 bases respectively, with 3 bases between them. As to this clonotype: Its antigen is undetermined.

TCRdb reprocessed the 5' RACE reads with MiXCR, giving one entry per CDR3 protein. The sample shows about 500,000 distinct CDR3 sequences, 13% to 15% of them seen only once. Study-wide findings and caveats: Within beta out-of-frame sequences, the excess sharing observed between twins was weaker.

The sample was also linked to a second study, of yellow fever vaccine responses in identical twins.

The chain uses TRBV5-1 and TRBJ2-3; D remains unclear. Sequences were obtained from CD4+ T cells sorted from blood. The receptor was derived from a woman aged 18 to 35 in good health. CDR3 in DNA: TGCGCCAGCAGCTTGGAGTATACGCAGTATTTT. Translation gives CASSLEYTQYF.